A selection of T cell receptor beta chains follows, all from one sample in a study of cytomegalovirus exposure and HLA in healthy donors. Some clones are missing from TCRdb's copy, which holds only in-frame ones; the method was immunoSEQ multiplex PCR. The data include around 200,000 clones; the top ten clones carry roughly 0.89%. Material for sequencing was PBMCs. These receptors came from a woman younger than 45 in good health and CMV-seropositive. CDR3s include the opening cysteine and the closing phenylalanine or tryptophan. D genes are given only for firm matches.

>TRBJ1-1|.|TRBV5-1
TGCGCCAGCAGTCCAGGGAACACTGAAGCTTTCTTT
CASSPGNTEAFF
>TRBJ1-3|.|TRBV14
TGTGCCAGCAGCCGCCTCGGGGGGAGAAACACCATATATTTT
CASSRLGGRNTIYF
>TRBJ1-4|.|TRBV4-1
TGCGCCAGCAGGCACGCCGGGACATCAGATCCCAAACTGTTTTTT
CASRHAGTSDPKLFF
>TRBJ1-1|.|TRBV10-2
TGCGCCAGCAGATACAGGGCGAACACTGAAGCTTTCTTT
CASRYRANTEAFF
>TRBJ2-1|TRBD2|TRBV11-2
TGTGCCAGCAGAACAAGAAGCGGGGGGGCCAAGGACGAGTTCTTC
CASRTRSGGAKDEFF
>TRBJ2-1|.|TRBV5-1
TGCGCCAGCAGCTTGGTGGCAGGGGCTGGCAATGAGCAGTTCTTC
CASSLVAGAGNEQFF
>TRBJ2-6|TRBD1|TRBV5-1
TGCGCCAGCAGCTGGACAGGGGCCGGGGCCAACGTCCTGACTTTC
CASSWTGAGANVLTF
>TRBJ1-4|TRBD1|TRBV28
TGTGCCAGCAGTTTACTAGGGACAGCCCTTAATGAAAAACTGTTTTTT
CASSLLGTALNEKLFF
>TRBJ1-1|.|TRBV28
TGTGCCAGCAGTTTATCGTTCAGGGAAGCTTTCTTT
CASSLSFREAFF
>TRBJ1-1|.|TRBV9
TGTGCCAGCAGCGTACACGCAGAAATGAACACTGAAGCTTTCTTT
CASSVHAEMNTEAFF
>TRBJ1-1|.|TRBV4-3
TGCGCCAGCAGCCAATCAGGCAGCAACACTGAAGCTTTCTTT
CASSQSGSNTEAFF
>TRBJ1-1|.|TRBV19
TGTGCCAGTAGGATAGGAACCCCAGGCACTGAAGCTTTCTTT
CASRIGTPGTEAFF
>TRBJ2-7|.|TRBV28
TGTGCCAGCAGTTTAGACAGAGCCTACGAGCAGTACTTC
CASSLDRAYEQYF
>TRBJ2-1|TRBD2|TRBV15
TGTGCCACCAGCAGAGCAGCGGGAGTATACAATGAGCAGTTCTTC
CATSRAAGVYNEQFF
>TRBJ2-7|.|TRBV5-4
TGTGCCAGCAGCCCGGATGGGGGCTCAACCTACGAGCAGTACTTC
CASSPDGGSTYEQYF
>TRBJ1-2|TRBD1|TRBV2
TGTGCCAGCAGTGTCGGGACAGGCTATGGCTACACCTTC
CASSVGTGYGYTF
>TRBJ2-1|.|TRBV9
TGTGCCAGCAGCGTAGTTAACAGCGGGTCCTACAATGAGCAGTTCTTC
CASSVVNSGSYNEQFF
>TRBJ2-7|.|TRBV5-6
TGTGCCAGCAGCTTAACCCAGCACTACGAGCAGTACTTC
CASSLTQHYEQYF
>TRBJ2-1|TRBD2|TRBV4-3
TGCGCCAGCAGCCGTGAAAGCGGGAGAACCTACAATGAGCAGTTCTTC
CASSRESGRTYNEQFF
>TRBJ2-3|.|TRBV10-3
TGTGCCATCAGTGGCCATAGCGCAAGCACAGATACGCAGTATTTT
CAISGHSASTDTQYF
>TRBJ1-1|.|TRBV14
TGTGCCAGCAGAGGGGCGGTGGGGCACACTGAAGCTTTCTTT
CASRGAVGHTEAFF
>TRBJ2-1|TRBD2|TRBV6-5
TGTGCCAGCAGTTACTCGGGACTAGCGGGTTACCATGAGCAGTTCTTC
CASSYSGLAGYHEQFF
>TRBJ1-1|.|TRBV11-2
TGTGCCAGCAGCGTTCGGGGCACTGAAGCTTTCTTT
CASSVRGTEAFF
>TRBJ1-1|.|TRBV28
TGTGCCAGCAGCTCCAGACAGATTTTAGCCGTGAACACTGAAGCTTTCTTT
CASSSRQILAVNTEAFF
>TRBJ2-7|TRBD2|TRBV6-5
TGTGCCAGCAGACTAGCGGGGGGCCTCTCCTACGAGCAGTACTTC
CASRLAGGLSYEQYF
>TRBJ2-1|.|TRBV10-1
TGCGCCAGCACGCCGAGGAAGGGGTCGGGTGAGCAGTTCTTC
CASTPRKGSGEQFF
>TRBJ1-2|.|TRBV10-3
TGTGCCATCAGTGATTCGAAGGCAGGGTTCTATGGCTACACCTTC
CAISDSKAGFYGYTF